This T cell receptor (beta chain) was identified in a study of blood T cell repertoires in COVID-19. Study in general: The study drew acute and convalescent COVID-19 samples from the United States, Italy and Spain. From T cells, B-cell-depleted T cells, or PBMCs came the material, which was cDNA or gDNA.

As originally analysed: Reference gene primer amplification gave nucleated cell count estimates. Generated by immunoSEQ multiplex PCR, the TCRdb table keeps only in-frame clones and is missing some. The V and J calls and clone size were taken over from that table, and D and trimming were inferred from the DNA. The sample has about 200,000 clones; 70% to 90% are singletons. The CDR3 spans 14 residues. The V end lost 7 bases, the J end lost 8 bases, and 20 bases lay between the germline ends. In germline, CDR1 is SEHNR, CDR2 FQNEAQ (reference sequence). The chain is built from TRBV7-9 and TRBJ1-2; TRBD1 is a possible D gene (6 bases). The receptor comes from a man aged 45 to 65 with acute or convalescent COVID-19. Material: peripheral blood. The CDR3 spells CASTSRQAVIGYTF. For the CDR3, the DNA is TGTGCCAGCACCTCCCGACAGGCTGTTATCGGCTACACCTTC.